A single sample gave rise to the 18 T cell receptor beta chains below, sequenced in a study of CD8 T cells in Susac syndrome. RNA in amounts of about 0.5 to 1 ug was reverse transcribed with random hexamers. TCRdb processed the immunoSEQ multiplex PCR reads anew with MiXCR; each CDR3 protein has one entry. The data show some 26,000 distinct CDR3 sequences, with 94% seen just once and roughly 0.27% held by the top ten. The source material was CD8+ T cells from PBMCs. The receptors come from a human donor in good health.

The chain is built from TRBV5-1 and TRBJ1-5, with TRBD1 matching 9 bases. Germline CDR1 and CDR2: SGHRS and YFSETQ. V shed 4 bases and J 0 bases; nucleotides not matched to a gene: 5. The CDR3 consists of 16 residues. This CDR3 reads CASSLGDRASNQPQHF. DNA for the CDR3: TGCGCCAGCAGCCTAGGGGACAGGGCTAGCAATCAGCCCCAGCATTTT.

This clonotype was detected once. The chain has TRBV27 and TRBJ2-1; the D is unclear. The V gene's germline CDR1 is MNHEY and CDR2 SMNVEV (reference sequence). There are 13 residues in the CDR3. Trimming removed 3 bases at V and 8 bases at J, with 11 bases between. CDR3 sequence (DNA): TGTGCCAGCAGTTTGCCCCAGTACTATGAGCAGTTCTTC. It yields the protein CASSLPQYYEQFF.

The rearrangement joins TRBV6-6 to TRBJ2-7, with D perhaps assigned TRBD1 or TRBD2 (5 bases each). Deletions cut 6 bases from V and 9 bases from J, with 24 bases between. CDR1 is MNHNY, CDR2 SVGAGI, per germline (reference sequence). This CDR3 is built from 15 residues. CDR3 DNA: TGTGCCAGCAGATACCGGGACGTTCCGCATTTTGGGCAGTACTTC. Translated, it gives CASRYRDVPHFGQYF.

The chain carries TRBV10-3 and TRBJ1-1; maybe TRBD1 (6 bases). V was clipped by 0 bases and J by 1 base, with 12 bases between them. Germline loops: CDR1 ENHRY, CDR2 SYGVKD. The CDR3 length is 16 residues. The CDR3 DNA sequence: TGTGCCATCAGTGAGTCGATTGCAGGGGCGAACACTGAAGCTTTCTTT. As protein: CAISESIAGANTEAFF.

The chain couples TRBV20-1 to TRBJ1-4, with D possibly being TRBD1 (5 bases). V lost 0 bases and J lost 1, with 18 bases in between. The CDR3 contains 18 residues. The germline gives CDR1 DFQATT, CDR2 SNEGSKA (reference sequence). The CDR3 DNA follows: TGCAGTGCTAGAGACTTGGGGCAGGCCGGCATAACTAATGAAAAACTGTTTTTT. Its protein is CSARDLGQAGITNEKLFF.

V gene TRBV6-2 or TRBV6-3 combines with J gene TRBJ2-7; D is ambiguous. The CDR3 covers 14 residues. The ends were cut back, 5 bases at V and 0 bases at J, with 11 bases in the middle. Germline CDR1 is MNHEY and CDR2 is SVGEGT. CDR3 sequence: CASSDTFSSYEQYF. For the CDR3, the DNA is TGTGCCAGCAGTGACACCTTTAGCTCCTACGAGCAGTACTTC.

This clonotype was seen once. The chain uses TRBV19 and TRBJ2-7; 9 nucleotides match TRBD1. The V gene's germline CDR1 is LNHDA and CDR2 SQIVND (reference sequence). CDR3 length: 16 amino acids. After removal of 5 bases from V and 3 bases from J, the junction contained 11 bases not matched to a gene. The CDR3 sequence: CASSPRRQGGGYEQYF. In DNA, the CDR3 is TGTGCCAGTAGTCCTCGACGACAGGGGGGAGGCTACGAGCAGTACTTC.

The chain has TRBV7-6 and TRBJ2-3; D not certain. This CDR3 region has 15 residues. Germline V gene sequence: CDR1 SGHVS, CDR2 FNYEAQ. V shed 5 bases and J shed 5 bases, with 17 bases lying between them. The CDR3 loop reads CASSLIYSAKDTQYF. The CDR3 DNA follows: TGTGCCAGCAGCCTCATCTACAGCGCGAAAGATACGCAGTATTTT.

The CDR3 DNA is TGTGCTAGTGCCCCGGACGGGGGGGGAGGAGAGACCCAGTACTTC. Residues: CASAPDGGGGETQYF. This chain links TRBV12-5 with TRBJ2-5; 8 nucleotides line up with TRBD2. V gave up 7 bases and J gave up 4 bases; unmatched junction bases: 11. Germline V gene data show CDR1 as LGHNT and CDR2 as FRNRAP. The CDR3 runs 15 residues.

The chain joins TRBV5-1 to TRBJ2-7, with TRBD1 matching 8 bases. The germline V gene has CDR1 SGHRS and CDR2 YFSETQ. V was clipped by 0 bases and J by 7 bases; unmatched bases: 6. The CDR3 extends over 14 amino acids. The CDR3: CASSLAGTGPEQYF. In DNA, the CDR3 is TGCGCCAGCAGCTTGGCCGGGACAGGACCAGAGCAGTACTTC.

The chain couples TRBV7-9 to TRBJ1-4, with D possibly TRBD1 on 5 matching bases. Germline V lookup: CDR1 SEHNR, CDR2 FQNEAQ (reference sequence). This CDR3 contains 14 residues. V was clipped by 8 bases and J by 8 bases, with 18 bases between them. The CDR3 reads CASRTDGQGEKLFF. DNA for the CDR3: TGTGCCAGCCGGACCGACGGACAAGGGGAAAAACTGTTTTTT.

The sample holds one count of this clonotype. V is TRBV27 and J is TRBJ2-4; D gene ambiguous. CDR3 length: 15 residues. Germline-derived CDR1 and CDR2 are MNHEY and SMNVEV (reference sequence). Trimming removed 6 bases from V and 0 bases from J, with 12 bases in between. Here the CDR3 DNA reads TGTGCCAGCAGACCAAGATACTTAGCCAAAAACATTCAGTACTTC. Its protein is CASRPRYLAKNIQYF.

This chain joins TRBV7-9 and TRBJ1-2; D uncertain. Germline CDR1 and CDR2: SEHNR and FQNEAQ (reference sequence). V was pared by 5 bases and J by 10 bases, with 17 bases between. There are 13 residues in the CDR3. CDR3 loop: CASSPPGRGHYTF. The CDR3 DNA sequence: TGTGCCAGCAGCCCCCCCGGACGAGGGCACTACACCTTC.

The genes are TRBV29-1 and TRBJ1-2; perhaps TRBD1 as D (5 bases). Germline V gives CDR1 SQVTM, CDR2 ANQGSEA. V lost 7 bases and J lost 0, with 24 bases in between. The CDR3 extends over 17 amino acids. CDR3 region: CSAFGAGELYSNYGYTF. The CDR3 DNA reads as TGCAGCGCTTTTGGGGCAGGTGAACTCTACTCTAACTATGGCTACACCTTC.

The genes are TRBV5-1 and TRBJ2-1; D is possibly TRBD2 (7 bases). Germline V lookup: CDR1 SGHRS, CDR2 YFSETQ. CDR3 length: 14 amino acids. V lost 9 bases to trimming and J lost 5 bases, with 18 bases between them. Here the CDR3 reads CATTWSGGHNEQFF. In nucleotides, the CDR3 is TGCGCCACCACCTGGTCCGGGGGGCACAATGAGCAGTTCTTC.

The chain has TRBV9 and TRBJ1-1; 9 nucleotides agree with TRBD1. The germline V gene encodes CDR1 SGDLS and CDR2 YYNGEE. This CDR3 contains 12 residues. Losses at the gene ends were 4 bases for V and 11 bases for J; bases not matched to a gene: 6. The CDR3 is CASSPGTGSAFF. The CDR3 DNA reads TGTGCCAGCAGCCCGGGGACAGGGAGTGCTTTCTTT.

V is TRBV9 and J is TRBJ1-1; no reliable D call. The V gene lost 0 bases and the J gene lost 4 bases, with 13 bases spanning the gap. Germline V gene sequence: CDR1 SGDLS, CDR2 YYNGEE. CDR3 length: 15 residues. The CDR3 DNA sequence: TGTGCCAGCAGCGTAGAAGGAGAGGTTGGCACTGAAGCTTTCTTT. Encoded protein: CASSVEGEVGTEAFF.

CDR3 sequence (DNA): TGTGCCAGCAGACCCCTTGACAGCAATCAGCCCCAGCATTTT. As protein: CASRPLDSNQPQHF. This sequence joins TRBV6-5 and TRBJ1-5, with no clear D. The CDR3 has 14 residues. From germline, CDR1 is MNHEY and CDR2 SVGAGI. V shed 6 bases and J shed 1 base, with 10 bases lying between them.